The 5 T cell receptor beta chains in this list originate from one sample, sequenced in a study of blood T cell repertoires in COVID-19. Only in-frame clones appear in the TCRdb table, and some are missing; sequencing was by immunoSEQ multiplex PCR. The profile shows some 100,000 clones, approximately 86% of them singletons. The sequencing input was peripheral blood. The receptors were gathered from a woman in her 70s with acute or convalescent COVID-19.

This chain joins TRBV6-2 or TRBV6-3 and TRBJ1-1; 7 positions agree with TRBD1. With 5 bases clipped from V and 1 base from J, the junction kept 1 base outside the gene matches. Germline V CDR1 and CDR2: MNHEY, SVGEGT. The CDR3 is made up of 13 amino acids. The DNA of the CDR3 is TGTGCCAGCAGTAACAGGGGGAACACTGAAGCTTTCTTT. Its translation is CASSNRGNTEAFF.

The chain combines TRBV9 with TRBJ2-2; the match to TRBD2 covers 7 bases. Germline V gene lookup returns CDR1 SGDLS and CDR2 YYNGEE. V lost 0 bases to trimming and J lost 2 bases; unmatched junction nucleotides: 4. The CDR3 extends over 16 amino acids. For the CDR3, the DNA is TGTGCCAGCAGCGTAGGGCTAGCGGAAAACACCGGGGAGCTGTTTTTT. Protein product: CASSVGLAENTGELFF.

The genes are TRBV6-1 and TRBJ2-3; D remains unclear. This CDR3 contains 15 residues. CDR1 and CDR2 (germline): MNHNS, SASEGT. V lost 3 bases and J 1 base, leaving 11 bases between the germline ends. The CDR3, as DNA: TGTGCCAGCAGTGAGAGGCCCTGGGGCACAGATACGCAGTATTTT. This sequence encodes CASSERPWGTDTQYF.

As DNA, the CDR3 is TGCGCCAGCAGTGAGGGGAGCAGGGGTAATGAAAAACTGTTTTTT. As protein: CASSEGSRGNEKLFF. The rearrangement uses TRBV10-2 and TRBJ1-4; possibly TRBD1 for D (6 bases). V lost 2 bases and J lost 4, with 11 bases in between. Germline CDR1 is WSHSY and CDR2 is SAAADI. There are 15 residues in the CDR3.

This chain links TRBV7-9 with TRBJ2-7; TRBD1 agrees at 7 bases. The CDR3 sequence is 15 residues long. Germline trimming cut 0 bases from V and 5 bases from J; bases unmatched to any gene: 7. The germline V gene encodes CDR1 SEHNR and CDR2 FQNEAQ (reference sequence). CDR3 nucleotides: TGTGCCAGCAGCTTAGCCGGAATAGGGGGCAACGAGCAGTACTTC. Its protein product is CASSLAGIGGNEQYF.